These 11 T cell receptor beta chains were all obtained from the same sample, sequenced in a study of T cell changes during pregnancy in multiple sclerosis. Assay used: immunoSEQ multiplex PCR; TCRdb lists only in-frame clones, some missing. This sample carries 35,000 to 40,000 clones, 80% to 95% of them seen once, and the ten largest clones take 0.3% to 0.45%. This specimen consisted of CD4+ T cells from peripheral blood mononuclear cells, obtained in the third trimester of pregnancy. All receptors derive from a female donor in good health, enrolled as a control in a pregnancy study.

The J gene is TRBJ2-2, the V gene TRBV12-5; TRBD2 agrees at 7 bases. The CDR3 extends over 16 amino acids. V shed 2 bases, J shed 6 bases, and the junction held 9 bases outside the gene matches. Germline V gene sequence: CDR1 LGHNT, CDR2 FRNRAP. DNA for the CDR3: TGTGCTAGTGGTTTGTCGGAGGGAGGGTATCCCGGGGAGCTGTTTTTT. Amino acids: CASGLSEGGYPGELFF. The full variable domain, in which reference TRBV12-5 and TRBJ2-2 provide the parts outside the CDR3, is DARVTQTPRHKVTEMGQEVTMRCQPILGHNTVFWYRQTMMQGLELLAYFRNRAPLDDSGMPKDRFSAEMPDATLATLKIQPSEPRDSAVYFCASGLSEGGYPGELFFGEGSRLTVL.

The rearrangement links TRBV2 to TRBJ2-5, with D possibly TRBD1 on 6 matching bases. This CDR3 has 15 residues. Trimming left V 1 base short and J 4 bases short, with 13 bases between. Germline V lookup: CDR1 SNHLY, CDR2 FYNNEI. Written as DNA, the CDR3 is TGTGCCAGCAGTGAAGACAGGGCCCATACAGAGACCCAGTACTTC. Protein product: CASSEDRAHTETQYF.

J is TRBJ2-3 and V is TRBV4-1, with D possibly matching TRBD1 (6 bases). The germline V gene has CDR1 MGHRA and CDR2 YSYEKL. V gave up 1 base and J gave up 3 bases, with 11 bases separating them. The CDR3 covers 15 residues. The CDR3 loop reads CASSQGWTATDTQYF. The CDR3 bases are TGCGCCAGCAGCCAAGGGTGGACAGCGACAGATACGCAGTATTTT.

The V and J genes are TRBV5-1 and TRBJ1-1; D not resolved. This CDR3 has 14 residues. Germline assignment: CDR1 SGHRS and CDR2 YFSETQ. V was shortened by 0 bases and J by 1 base, with 7 bases between the two germline ends. Here the CDR3 reads CASSLGGANTEAFF. CDR3 DNA: TGCGCCAGCAGCTTGGGGGGAGCGAACACTGAAGCTTTCTTT. The full variable domain, completed using reference TRBV5-1 and TRBJ1-1, is KAGVTQTPRYLIKTRGQQVTLSCSPISGHRSVSWYQQTPGQGLQFLFEYFSETQRNKGNFPGRFSGRQFSNSRSEMNVSTLELGDSALYLCASSLGGANTEAFFGQGTRLTVV.

This clone was seen a single time. The genes are TRBV28 and TRBJ2-1; 7 positions match TRBD2. CDR3 length equals 16 residues. Germline CDR1 and CDR2: MDHEN and SYDVKM. V was clipped by 4 bases and J by 9 bases; unmatched bases: 15. The CDR3 loop reads CASSSATRGGPTEQFF. The CDR3 DNA sequence: TGTGCCAGCAGTTCGGCAACTCGGGGAGGGCCTACTGAGCAGTTCTTC.

The chain uses TRBV5-4 and TRBJ2-7, with D maybe TRBD1 (7 bases). Germline V gene lookup returns CDR1 SGHNT and CDR2 YYREEE (reference sequence). The CDR3 consists of 16 residues. The V end lost 4 bases, the J end lost 1 base, and 18 bases lay between the germline ends. CDR3 region: CASSPIRQGGSYEQYF. The CDR3 bases are TGTGCCAGCAGCCCCATTAGACAGGGAGGATCCTACGAGCAGTACTTC.

A few counts support this clone. The rearrangement joins TRBV10-3 to TRBJ1-2, with 10 bases lining up with TRBD1. Germline loops: CDR1 ENHRY, CDR2 SYGVKD. This CDR3 region has 16 residues. V trimming: 2 bases; J trimming: 5 bases; junction bases outside the gene matches: 8. CDR3 loop: CAISETSGTGVYGYTF. The CDR3 nucleotides read TGTGCCATCAGTGAGACCTCCGGGACAGGGGTTTATGGCTACACCTTC.

This clone has just a few counts. The CDR3 DNA sequence: TGTGCCAGCAGTCTTTTAGCGGGGGCTGATACGCAGTATTTT. It encodes CASSLLAGADTQYF. This rearrangement joins TRBV6-1 to TRBJ2-3, with 9 bases matching TRBD2. V dropped 5 bases and J dropped 6; count of bases not matched to a gene: 6. Germline V lookup: CDR1 MNHNS, CDR2 SASEGT. The CDR3 has 14 amino acids.

The J gene is TRBJ1-2, the V gene TRBV10-3, with TRBD1 matching 10 bases. J gave up 8 bases and V 4 bases, and 10 bases lay outside the gene matches. CDR3 length equals 15 residues. Germline V gene lookup returns CDR1 ENHRY and CDR2 SYGVKD. In nucleotides, the CDR3 is TGTGCCATCAGTGGGTTGACAGGGGGCGCGTCAGGCTACACCTTC. Residues: CAISGLTGGASGYTF.

The genes are TRBV2 and TRBJ1-2; D remains unclear. Germline V gene lookup returns CDR1 SNHLY and CDR2 FYNNEI. The CDR3 consists of 15 residues. Trimming left V 1 base short and J 1 base short, with 10 bases between. Here the CDR3 DNA reads TGTGCCAGCAGTGAAGGAGGTTCTCGTAACTATGGCTACACCTTC. Translation gives CASSEGGSRNYGYTF. The full variable domain, its missing parts supplied by reference TRBV2 and TRBJ1-2, is EPEVTQTPSHQVTQMGQEVILRCVPISNHLYFYWYRQILGQKVEFLVSFYNNEISEKSEIFDDQFSVERPDGSNFTLKIRSTKLEDSAMYFCASSEGGSRNYGYTFGSGTRLTVV.

The chain is built from TRBV30 and TRBJ1-3; D unclear. The CDR3 covers 14 residues. Germline loops: CDR1 GTSNPN, CDR2 SVGIG (reference sequence). Trimming took 3 bases from V and 0 from J, leaving 9 bases between them. The DNA for the CDR3 is TGTGCCTGGAGGGGAGGGATCTCTGGAAACACCATATATTTT. Its protein product is CAWRGGISGNTIYF.